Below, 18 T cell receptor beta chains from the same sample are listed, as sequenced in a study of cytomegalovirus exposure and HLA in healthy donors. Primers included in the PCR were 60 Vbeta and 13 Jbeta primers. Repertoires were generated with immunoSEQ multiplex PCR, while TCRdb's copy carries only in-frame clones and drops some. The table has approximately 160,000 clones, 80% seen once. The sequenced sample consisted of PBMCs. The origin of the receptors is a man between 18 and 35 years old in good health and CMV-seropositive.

As DNA, the CDR3 is TGCAGCGTTGGTGAGGGACTGAGCTCTGGAAACACCATATATTTT. Protein product: CSVGEGLSSGNTIYF. This rearrangement joins TRBV29-1 to TRBJ1-3; possibly TRBD1 for D (5 bases). CDR3 size: 15 residues. Germline assignment: CDR1 SQVTM and CDR2 ANQGSEA. V was pared by 4 bases and J by 0 bases, with 13 bases between.

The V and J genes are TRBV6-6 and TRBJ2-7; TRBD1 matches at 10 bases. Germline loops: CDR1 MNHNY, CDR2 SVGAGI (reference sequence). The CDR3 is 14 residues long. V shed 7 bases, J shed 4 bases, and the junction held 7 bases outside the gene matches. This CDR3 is CASTQGQGSYEQYF. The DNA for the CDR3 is TGTGCCAGCACCCAGGGACAGGGGAGTTACGAGCAGTACTTC.

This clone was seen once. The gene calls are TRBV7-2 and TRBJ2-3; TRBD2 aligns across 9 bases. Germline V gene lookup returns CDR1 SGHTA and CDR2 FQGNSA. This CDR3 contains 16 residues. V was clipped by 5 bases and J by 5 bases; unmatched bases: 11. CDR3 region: CASSQPPSGEVDTQYF. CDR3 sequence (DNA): TGTGCCAGCAGCCAACCACCTAGCGGGGAGGTAGATACGCAGTATTTT. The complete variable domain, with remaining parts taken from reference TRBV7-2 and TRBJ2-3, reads GAGVSQSPSNKVTEKGKDVELRCDPISGHTALYWYRQSLGQGLEFLIYFQGNSAPDKSGLPSDRFSAERTGGSVSTLTIQRTQQEDSAVYLCASSQPPSGEVDTQYFGPGTRLTVL.

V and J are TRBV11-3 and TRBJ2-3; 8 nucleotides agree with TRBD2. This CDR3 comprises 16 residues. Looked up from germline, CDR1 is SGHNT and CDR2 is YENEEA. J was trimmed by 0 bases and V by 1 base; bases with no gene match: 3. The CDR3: CASSLVGGGSTDTQYF. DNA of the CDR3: TGTGCCAGCAGCTTAGTAGGCGGGGGGAGCACAGATACGCAGTATTTT.

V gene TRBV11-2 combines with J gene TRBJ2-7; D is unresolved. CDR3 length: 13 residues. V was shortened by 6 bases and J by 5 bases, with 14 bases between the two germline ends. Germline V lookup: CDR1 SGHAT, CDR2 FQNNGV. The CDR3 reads CASRIYGADEQYF. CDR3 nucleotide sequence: TGTGCCAGCAGGATCTACGGCGCGGACGAGCAGTACTTC.

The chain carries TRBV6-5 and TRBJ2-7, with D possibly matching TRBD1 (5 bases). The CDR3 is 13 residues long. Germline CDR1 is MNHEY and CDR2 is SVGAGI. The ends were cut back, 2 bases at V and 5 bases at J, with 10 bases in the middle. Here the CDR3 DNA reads TGTGCCAGCAGTTACAATTTAGGGGACGAGCAGTACTTC. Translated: CASSYNLGDEQYF.

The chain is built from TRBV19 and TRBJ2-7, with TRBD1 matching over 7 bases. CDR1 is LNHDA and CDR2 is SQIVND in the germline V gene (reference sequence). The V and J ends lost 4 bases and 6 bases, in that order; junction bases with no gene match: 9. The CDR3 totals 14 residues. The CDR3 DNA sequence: TGTGCCAGTAGTACAACAGGGGTTCGCGGCGAGCAGTACTTC. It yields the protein CASSTTGVRGEQYF.

In DNA form, the CDR3 reads TGCGCCAGCAGTGAACTAGTGGGGGGGCCGGACGGGGAGCTGTTTTTT. Translated, it gives CASSELVGGPDGELFF. The chain links TRBV10-1 to TRBJ2-2, with D perhaps TRBD2 (7 bases). Between the trimmed V and J ends, which lost 3 bases and 7 bases, there was a span of 18 bases. Germline CDR1 reads WNHNN; CDR2 reads SYGVQD (reference sequence). The CDR3 totals 16 residues.

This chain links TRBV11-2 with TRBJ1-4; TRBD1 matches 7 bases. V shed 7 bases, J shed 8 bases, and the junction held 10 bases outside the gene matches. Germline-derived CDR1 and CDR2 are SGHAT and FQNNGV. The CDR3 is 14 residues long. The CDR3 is CASNNRGSSEKLFF. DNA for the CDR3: TGTGCCAGCAACAACAGGGGTTCGAGCGAAAAACTGTTTTTT.

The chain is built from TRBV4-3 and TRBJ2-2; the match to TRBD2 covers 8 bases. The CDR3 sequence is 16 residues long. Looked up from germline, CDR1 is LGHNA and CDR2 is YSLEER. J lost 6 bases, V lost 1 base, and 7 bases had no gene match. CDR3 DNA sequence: TGCGCCAGCAGCCAAGGGCTTAGCGGGACCGCCGGGGAGCTGTTTTTT. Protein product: CASSQGLSGTAGELFF.

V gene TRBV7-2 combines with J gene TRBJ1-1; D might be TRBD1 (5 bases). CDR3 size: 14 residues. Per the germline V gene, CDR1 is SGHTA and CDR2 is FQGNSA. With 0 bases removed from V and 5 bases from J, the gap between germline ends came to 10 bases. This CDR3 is CASSLAGTSTEAFF. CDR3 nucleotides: TGTGCCAGCAGCTTAGCCGGGACTTCAACTGAAGCTTTCTTT. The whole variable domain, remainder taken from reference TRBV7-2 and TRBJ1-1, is GAGVSQSPSNKVTEKGKDVELRCDPISGHTALYWYRQSLGQGLEFLIYFQGNSAPDKSGLPSDRFSAERTGGSVSTLTIQRTQQEDSAVYLCASSLAGTSTEAFFGQGTRLTVV.

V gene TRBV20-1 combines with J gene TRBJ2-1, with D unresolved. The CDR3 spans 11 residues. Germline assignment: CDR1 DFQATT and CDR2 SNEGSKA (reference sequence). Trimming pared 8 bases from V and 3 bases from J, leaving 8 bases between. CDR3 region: CSSRFYNEQFF. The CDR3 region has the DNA TGCAGTTCCCGGTTCTACAATGAGCAGTTCTTC.

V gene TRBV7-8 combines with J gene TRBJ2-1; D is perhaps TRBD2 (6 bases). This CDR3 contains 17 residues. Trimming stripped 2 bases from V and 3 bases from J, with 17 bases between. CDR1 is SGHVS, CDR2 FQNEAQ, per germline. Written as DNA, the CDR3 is TGTGCCAGCAGCTTAAGGCAGTGGGACTTCTTCTACAATGAGCAGTTCTTC. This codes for CASSLRQWDFFYNEQFF.

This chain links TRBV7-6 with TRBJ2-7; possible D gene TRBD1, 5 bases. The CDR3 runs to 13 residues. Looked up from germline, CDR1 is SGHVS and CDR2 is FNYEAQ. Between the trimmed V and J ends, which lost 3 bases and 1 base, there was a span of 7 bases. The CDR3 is CASSFDSSYEQYF. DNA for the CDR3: TGTGCCAGCAGCTTCGACAGTTCCTACGAGCAGTACTTC. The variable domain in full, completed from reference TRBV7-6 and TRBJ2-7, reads GAGVSQSPRYKVTKRGQDVALRCDPISGHVSLYWYRQALGQGPEFLTYFNYEAQQDKSGLPNDRFSAERPEGSISTLTIQRTEQRDSAMYRCASSFDSSYEQYFGPGTRLTVT.

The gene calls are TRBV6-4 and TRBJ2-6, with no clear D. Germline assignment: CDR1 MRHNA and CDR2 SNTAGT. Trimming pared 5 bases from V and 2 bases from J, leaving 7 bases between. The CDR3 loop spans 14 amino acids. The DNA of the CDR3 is TGTGCCAGCAGTCCCTTAGCTGGGGCCAACGTCCTGACTTTC. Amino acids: CASSPLAGANVLTF.

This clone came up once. The CDR3 is CASTLISGTSGNEQFF. The CDR3 DNA sequence: TGTGCCAGCACCCTAATCAGTGGGACTAGCGGCAATGAGCAGTTCTTC. The chain recombines TRBV7-2 with TRBJ2-1, with TRBD2 identical over 11 bases. Looked up from germline, CDR1 is SGHTA and CDR2 is FQGNSA. Trimming cost V 7 bases and J 6 bases; bases outside gene matches: 11. The CDR3 contains 16 residues.

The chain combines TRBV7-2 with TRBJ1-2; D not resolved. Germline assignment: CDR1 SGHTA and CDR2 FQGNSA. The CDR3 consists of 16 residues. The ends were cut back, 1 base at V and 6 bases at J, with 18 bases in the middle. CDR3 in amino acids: CASSLGRRTILDGYTF. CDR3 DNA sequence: TGTGCCAGCAGCTTAGGACGGAGAACCATTTTGGATGGCTACACCTTC.

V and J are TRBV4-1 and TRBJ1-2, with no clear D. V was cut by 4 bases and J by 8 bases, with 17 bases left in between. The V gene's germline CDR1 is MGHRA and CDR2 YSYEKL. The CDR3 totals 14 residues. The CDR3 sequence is CASSPQSPIGGYTF. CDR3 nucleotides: TGCGCCAGCAGCCCCCAAAGCCCTATCGGGGGCTACACCTTC.